This TCR beta chain was profiled in a study of T cells after yellow fever vaccination. The CDR3 runs to 13 residues. Germline CDR1 reads SQVTM; CDR2 reads ANQGSEA. V gave up 0 bases and J gave up 7 bases, with 10 bases separating them. Broader study findings: Across the CD4 and CD8 compartments, a small share of clonotypes was present in both.

This clonotype was seen at least ten times. Its specificity is not known. Via MiXCR, TCRdb re-called the 5' RACE reads, giving one row per CDR3 protein. Seen here are about 110,000 distinct CDR3 sequences, 8% to 9.5% observed once, and the top ten hold about 25%. Source: CD8+ T cells sorted from PBMCs, taken 45 days after the yellow fever booster vaccination. The chain recombines TRBV29-1 with TRBJ1-3, with a tentative D call TRBD1 (5 bases). The TCR sequence derives from a man aged 25 to 45 who received the YFV17D yellow fever vaccine. This CDR3 reads CSVEDGGGNTIYF. CDR3 coding DNA: TGCAGCGTTGAAGACGGGGGAGGCAACACCATATATTTT.